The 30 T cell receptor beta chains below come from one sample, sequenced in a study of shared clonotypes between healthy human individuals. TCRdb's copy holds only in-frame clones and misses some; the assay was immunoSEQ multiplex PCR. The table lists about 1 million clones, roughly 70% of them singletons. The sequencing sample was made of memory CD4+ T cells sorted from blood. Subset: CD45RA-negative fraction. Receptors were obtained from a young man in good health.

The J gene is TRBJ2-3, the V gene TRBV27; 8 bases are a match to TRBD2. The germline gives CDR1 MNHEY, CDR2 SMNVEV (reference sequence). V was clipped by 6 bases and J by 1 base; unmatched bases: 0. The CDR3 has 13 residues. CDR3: CASRTSGTDTQYF. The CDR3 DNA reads TGTGCCAGCAGGACTAGCGGCACAGATACGCAGTATTTT.

The CDR3 sequence is CASTPGDFSGNTIYF. The CDR3 DNA reads as TGTGCCAGCACCCCAGGGGATTTCTCTGGAAACACCATATATTTT. The chain combines TRBV28 with TRBJ1-3, with TRBD1 as a possible D gene (6 bases). The CDR3 length is 15 residues. The ends were cut back, 7 bases at V and 0 bases at J, with 13 bases in the middle. Germline V CDR1 and CDR2: MDHEN, SYDVKM.

Here the CDR3 DNA reads TGTGCCAGTAGTAGTAGGGTCTCGAATACGCAGTATTTT. Encoded protein: CASSSRVSNTQYF. The V gene is TRBV19, the J gene TRBJ2-3; no clear D gene. CDR3 length: 13 residues. Germline V CDR1 and CDR2: LNHDA, SQIVND (reference sequence). V lost 4 bases to trimming and J lost 7 bases, with 12 bases between them.

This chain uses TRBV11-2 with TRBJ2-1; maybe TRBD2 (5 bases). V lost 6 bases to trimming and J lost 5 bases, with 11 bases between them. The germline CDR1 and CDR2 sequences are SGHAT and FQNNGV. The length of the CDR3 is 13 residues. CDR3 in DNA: TGTGCCAGCAGTCGAGGGAGCAACAATGAGCAGTTCTTC. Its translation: CASSRGSNNEQFF.

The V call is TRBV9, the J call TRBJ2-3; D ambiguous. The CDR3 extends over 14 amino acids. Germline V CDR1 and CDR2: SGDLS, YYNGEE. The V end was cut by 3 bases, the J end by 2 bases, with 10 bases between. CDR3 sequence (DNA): TGTGCCAGCAGCGCGACCTCACTCACAGATACGCAGTATTTT. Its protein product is CASSATSLTDTQYF.

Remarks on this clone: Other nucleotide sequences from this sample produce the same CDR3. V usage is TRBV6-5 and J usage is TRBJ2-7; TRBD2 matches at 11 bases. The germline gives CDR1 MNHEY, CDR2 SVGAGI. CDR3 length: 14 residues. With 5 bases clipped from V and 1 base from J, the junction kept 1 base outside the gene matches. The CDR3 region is CASSRLAGSYEQYF. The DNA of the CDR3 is TGTGCCAGCAGTCGACTAGCGGGATCCTACGAGCAGTACTTC.

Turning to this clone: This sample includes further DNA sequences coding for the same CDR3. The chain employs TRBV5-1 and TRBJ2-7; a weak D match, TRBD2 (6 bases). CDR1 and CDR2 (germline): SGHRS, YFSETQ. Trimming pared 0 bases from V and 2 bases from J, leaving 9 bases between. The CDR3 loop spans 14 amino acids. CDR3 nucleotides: TGCGCCAGCAGCTTGGGGAGGGGACCCTACGAGCAGTACTTC. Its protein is CASSLGRGPYEQYF.

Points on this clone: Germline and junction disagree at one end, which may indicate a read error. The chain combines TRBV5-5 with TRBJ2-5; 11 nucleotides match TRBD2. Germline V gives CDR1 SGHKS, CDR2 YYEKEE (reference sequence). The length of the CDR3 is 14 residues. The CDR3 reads CVSSSWTSGETQYF. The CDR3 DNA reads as TGTGTCAGCAGCTCGTGGACTAGCGGGGAGACCCAGTACTTC.

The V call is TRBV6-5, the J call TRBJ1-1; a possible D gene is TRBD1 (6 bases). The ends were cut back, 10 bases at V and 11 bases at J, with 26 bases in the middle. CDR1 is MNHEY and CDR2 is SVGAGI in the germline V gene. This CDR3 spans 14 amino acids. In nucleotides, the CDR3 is TGTGCCACTGCGAAAGGGACACCGGGTAGGATGGCTTTCTTT. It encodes CATAKGTPGRMAFF.

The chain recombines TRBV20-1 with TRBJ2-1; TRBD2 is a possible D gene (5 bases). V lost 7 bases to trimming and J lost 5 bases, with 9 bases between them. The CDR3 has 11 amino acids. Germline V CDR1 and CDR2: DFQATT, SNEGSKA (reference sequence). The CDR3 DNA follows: TGCAGTGGCCGAGCGGACAATGAGCAGTTCTTC. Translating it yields CSGRADNEQFF.

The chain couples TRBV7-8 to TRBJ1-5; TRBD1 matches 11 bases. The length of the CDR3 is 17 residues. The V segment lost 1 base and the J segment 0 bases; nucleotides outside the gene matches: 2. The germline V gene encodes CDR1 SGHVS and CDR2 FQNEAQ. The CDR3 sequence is CASSLGGQGASNQPQHF. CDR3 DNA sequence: TGTGCCAGCAGCTTAGGCGGACAGGGGGCTAGCAATCAGCCCCAGCATTTT.

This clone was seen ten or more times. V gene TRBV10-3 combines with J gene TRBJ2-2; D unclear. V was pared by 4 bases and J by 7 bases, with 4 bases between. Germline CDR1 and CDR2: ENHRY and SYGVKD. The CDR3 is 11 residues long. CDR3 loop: CAISASGELFF. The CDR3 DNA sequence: TGTGCCATCAGTGCCAGCGGGGAGCTGTTTTTT.

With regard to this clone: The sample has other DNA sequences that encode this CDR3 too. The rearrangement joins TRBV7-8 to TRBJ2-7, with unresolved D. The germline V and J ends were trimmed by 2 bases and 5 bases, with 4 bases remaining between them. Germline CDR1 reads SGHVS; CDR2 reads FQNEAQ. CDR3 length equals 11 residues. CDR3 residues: CASSLRDEQYF. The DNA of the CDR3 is TGTGCCAGCAGCTTAAGGGACGAGCAGTACTTC.

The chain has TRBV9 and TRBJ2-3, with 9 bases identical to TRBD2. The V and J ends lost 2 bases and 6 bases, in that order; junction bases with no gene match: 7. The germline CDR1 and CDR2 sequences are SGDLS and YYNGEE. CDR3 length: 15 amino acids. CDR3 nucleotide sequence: TGTGCCAGCAGCGTGGTAGCGGGAGCGGGGGATACGCAGTATTTT. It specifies CASSVVAGAGDTQYF. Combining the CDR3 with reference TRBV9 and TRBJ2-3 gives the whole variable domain DSGVTQTPKHLITATGQRVTLRCSPRSGDLSVYWYQQSLDQGLQFLIQYYNGEERAKGNILERFSAQQFPDLHSELNLSSLELGDSALYFCASSVVAGAGDTQYFGPGTRLTVL.

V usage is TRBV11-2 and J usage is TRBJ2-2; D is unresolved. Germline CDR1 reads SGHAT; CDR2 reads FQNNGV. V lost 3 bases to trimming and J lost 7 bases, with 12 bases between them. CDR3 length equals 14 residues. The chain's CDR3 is CASSFGGVGGELFF. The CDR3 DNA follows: TGTGCCAGCAGCTTCGGCGGCGTGGGCGGGGAGCTGTTTTTT. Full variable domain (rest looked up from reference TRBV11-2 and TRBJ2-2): EAGVAQSPRYKIIEKRQSVAFWCNPISGHATLYWYQQILGQGPKLLIQFQNNGVVDDSQLPKDRFSAERLKGVDSTLKIQPAKLEDSAVYLCASSFGGVGGELFFGEGSRLTVL.

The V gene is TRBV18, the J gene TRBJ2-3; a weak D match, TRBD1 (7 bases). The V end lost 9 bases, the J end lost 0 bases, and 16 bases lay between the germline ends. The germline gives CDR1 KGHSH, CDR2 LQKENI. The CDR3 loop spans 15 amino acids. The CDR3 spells CASFTAGGSTDTQYF. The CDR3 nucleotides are TGTGCCAGTTTCACCGCAGGGGGGAGCACAGATACGCAGTATTTT.

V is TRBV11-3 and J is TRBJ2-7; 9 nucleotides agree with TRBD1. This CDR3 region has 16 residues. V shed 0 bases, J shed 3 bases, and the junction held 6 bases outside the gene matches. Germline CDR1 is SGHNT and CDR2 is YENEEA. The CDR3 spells CASSLDSGTGFYEQYF. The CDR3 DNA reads TGTGCCAGCAGCTTAGATTCCGGGACAGGGTTCTACGAGCAGTACTTC.

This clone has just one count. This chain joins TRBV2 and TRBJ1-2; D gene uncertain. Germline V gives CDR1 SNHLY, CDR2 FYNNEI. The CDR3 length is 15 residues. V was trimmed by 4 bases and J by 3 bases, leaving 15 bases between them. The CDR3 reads CASSAGGGGDYGYTF. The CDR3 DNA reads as TGTGCCAGCAGTGCGGGCGGAGGCGGGGACTATGGCTACACCTTC.

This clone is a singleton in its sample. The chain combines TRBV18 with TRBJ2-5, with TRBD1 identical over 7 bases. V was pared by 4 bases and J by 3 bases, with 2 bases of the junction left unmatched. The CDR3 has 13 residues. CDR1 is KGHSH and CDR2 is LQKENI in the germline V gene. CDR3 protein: CASSQGQEETQYF. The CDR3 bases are TGTGCCAGCTCACAAGGACAGGAAGAGACCCAGTACTTC.

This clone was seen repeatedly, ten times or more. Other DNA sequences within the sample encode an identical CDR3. DNA of the CDR3: TGCAGTGCTAGATCGGACACTGAAGCTTTCTTT. Encoded protein: CSARSDTEAFF. J is TRBJ1-1 and V is TRBV20-1; D is unclear. V was cut by 2 bases and J by 3 bases, with 4 bases left in between. Germline CDR1 reads DFQATT; CDR2 reads SNEGSKA (reference sequence). The CDR3 is 11 amino acids.

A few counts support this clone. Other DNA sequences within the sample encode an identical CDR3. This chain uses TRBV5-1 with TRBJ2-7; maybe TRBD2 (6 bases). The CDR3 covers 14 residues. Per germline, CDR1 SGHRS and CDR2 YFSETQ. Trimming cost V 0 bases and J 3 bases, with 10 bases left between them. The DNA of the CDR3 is TGCGCCAGCAGCTTGGCGGGGGTAGGCTACGAGCAGTACTTC. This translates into CASSLAGVGYEQYF.

As DNA, the CDR3 is TGCGCCAGCAGTGACTCGGGACTAGCGGGATACAATCAAAAGCAGTTCTTC. Its protein is CASSDSGLAGYNQKQFF. V gene TRBV10-1 combines with J gene TRBJ2-1, with 13 bases aligning to TRBD2. Looked up from germline, CDR1 is WNHNN and CDR2 is SYGVQD (reference sequence). J lost 11 bases, V lost 3 bases, and 13 bases had no gene match. The CDR3 is 17 amino acids.

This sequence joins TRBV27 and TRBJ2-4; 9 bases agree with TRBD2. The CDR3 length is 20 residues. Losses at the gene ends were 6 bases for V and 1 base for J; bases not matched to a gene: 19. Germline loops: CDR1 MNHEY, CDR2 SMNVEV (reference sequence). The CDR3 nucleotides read TGTGCCAGCAGAAGATCCTGGAGCGGGAGGCCGGGGTGGGCCAAAAACATTCAGTACTTC. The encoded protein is CASRRSWSGRPGWAKNIQYF.

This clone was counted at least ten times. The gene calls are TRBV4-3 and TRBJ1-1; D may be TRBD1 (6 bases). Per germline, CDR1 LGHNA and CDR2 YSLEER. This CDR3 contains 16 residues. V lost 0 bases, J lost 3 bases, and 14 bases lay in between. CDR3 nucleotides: TGCGCCAGCAGCCAAGATATGAGGCAGGGGTACACTGAAGCTTTCTTT. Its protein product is CASSQDMRQGYTEAFF.

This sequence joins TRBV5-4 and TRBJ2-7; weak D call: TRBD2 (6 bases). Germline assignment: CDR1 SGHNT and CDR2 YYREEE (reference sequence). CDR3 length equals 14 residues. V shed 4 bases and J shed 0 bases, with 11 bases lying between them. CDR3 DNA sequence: TGTGCCAGCAGCCTGGGGACTCGCTCCTACGAGCAGTACTTC. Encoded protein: CASSLGTRSYEQYF.

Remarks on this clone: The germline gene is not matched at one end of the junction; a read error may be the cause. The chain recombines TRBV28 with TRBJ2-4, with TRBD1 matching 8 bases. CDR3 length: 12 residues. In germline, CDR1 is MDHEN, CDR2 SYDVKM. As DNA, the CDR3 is TGTGCCAGCAGTTCTCAGGGGGCCGGGTTTTCCTTC. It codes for CASSSQGAGFSF.

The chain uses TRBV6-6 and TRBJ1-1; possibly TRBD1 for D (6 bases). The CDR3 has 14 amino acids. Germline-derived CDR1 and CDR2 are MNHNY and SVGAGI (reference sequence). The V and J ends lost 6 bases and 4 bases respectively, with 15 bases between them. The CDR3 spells CASSNREYGTEAFF. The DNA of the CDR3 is TGTGCCAGCAGCAACAGGGAGTACGGCACTGAAGCTTTCTTT.

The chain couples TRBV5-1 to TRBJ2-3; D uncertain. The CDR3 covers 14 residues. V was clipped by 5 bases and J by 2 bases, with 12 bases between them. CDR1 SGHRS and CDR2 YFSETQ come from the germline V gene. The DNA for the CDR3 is TGCGCCAGCAGGGTGGTAGGTGACACAGATACGCAGTATTTT. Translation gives CASRVVGDTDTQYF.

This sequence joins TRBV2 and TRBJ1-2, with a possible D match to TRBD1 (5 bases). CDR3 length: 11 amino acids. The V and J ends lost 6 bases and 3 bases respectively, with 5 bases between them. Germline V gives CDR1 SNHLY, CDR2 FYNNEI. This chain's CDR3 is CASRGDYGYTF. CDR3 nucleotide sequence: TGTGCCAGCAGAGGGGACTATGGCTACACCTTC.

The CDR3 spells CASSIQGAGNTEAFF. As DNA, the CDR3 is TGTGCCAGCTCTATCCAGGGGGCAGGGAACACTGAAGCTTTCTTT. The gene calls are TRBV18 and TRBJ1-1; 8 positions agree with TRBD1. The CDR3 is made up of 15 amino acids. The germline V gene encodes CDR1 KGHSH and CDR2 LQKENI. The V gene end was trimmed by 6 bases and the J gene end by 1 base; junction bases not matched to a gene: 7. The full variable domain, in which reference TRBV18 and TRBJ1-1 provide the parts outside the CDR3, is NAGVMQNPRHLVRRRGQEARLRCSPMKGHSHVYWYRQLPEEGLKFMVYLQKENIIDESGMPKERFSAEFPKEGPSILRIQQVVRGDSAAYFCASSIQGAGNTEAFFGQGTRLTVV.